Below are 29 T cell receptor beta chains sequenced from a single sample in a study of vaccination effects on CD4 cells after COVID-19. These receptors have no known antigen. ViraFEST assay sequencing came after antigen-specific CD4+ T cells were expanded with viral peptide pools. Subsequent to a culture period of about ten days, CD4+ T cells were isolated. A positive SARS-CoV-2 PCR test fell between March and December 2020. TCRdb's table, derived via immunoSEQ multiplex PCR, lists solely in-frame clones and lacks some. The sample holds about 20,000 clones, under 75% seen once. The sample in question was CD4+ T cells from PBMCs cultured with a peptide pool, obtained before COVID-19 vaccination. These receptors were obtained from a human donor who had a prior SARS-CoV-2 infection.

The J gene is TRBJ2-3, the V gene TRBV5-1; no clear D. Germline V lookup: CDR1 SGHRS, CDR2 YFSETQ. The CDR3 totals 17 residues. Trimming stripped 0 bases from V and 0 bases from J, with 14 bases between. The CDR3 reads CASSLAVVAHSTDTQYF. The CDR3 DNA reads TGCGCCAGCAGCTTGGCCGTGGTAGCCCATAGCACAGATACGCAGTATTTT.

This clone was observed a few times. This sequence joins TRBV13 and TRBJ2-7, with D possibly being TRBD2 (6 bases). V lost 5 bases and J 0 bases, leaving 17 bases between the germline ends. The germline gives CDR1 PRHDT, CDR2 FYEKMQ (reference sequence). This CDR3 is 16 amino acids long. CDR3 sequence reads: CASSGIRRRDSYEQYF. CDR3 nucleotides: TGTGCCAGCAGCGGCATCCGACGGCGGGACTCCTACGAGCAGTACTTC.

The chain uses TRBV7-8 and TRBJ1-2, with 9 bases lining up with TRBD1. The CDR3 length is 14 residues. J lost 8 bases, V lost 1 base, and 5 bases had no gene match. Germline V gene data show CDR1 as SGHVS and CDR2 as FQNEAQ. The CDR3 coding sequence is TGTGCCAGCAGCTTAGTGGACGGGACAGGGGGCTACACCTTC. Translating it yields CASSLVDGTGGYTF. The full variable domain, rest sourced from reference TRBV7-8 and TRBJ1-2, is GAGVSQSPRYKVAKRGQDVALRCDPISGHVSLFWYQQALGQGPEFLTYFQNEAQLDKSGLPSDRFFAERPEGSVSTLKIQRTQQEDSAVYLCASSLVDGTGGYTFGSGTRLTVV.

Within the sample, this clone is medium-sized. This chain uses TRBV6-6 with TRBJ2-7; 10 bases line up with TRBD1. Per the germline V gene, CDR1 is MNHNY and CDR2 is SVGAGI (reference sequence). This CDR3 comprises 14 residues. With V trimmed by 10 bases and J by 5 bases, 11 bases remained unmatched. The CDR3: CAISSGQGIHEQYF. For the CDR3, the DNA is TGTGCCATCTCGTCGGGACAGGGGATACACGAGCAGTACTTC.

In the case of this clone: The sample holds other DNA sequences that translate to the same CDR3. The rearrangement joins TRBV5-1 to TRBJ1-1, with 8 bases matching TRBD1. Germline-derived CDR1 and CDR2 are SGHRS and YFSETQ. Germline trimming cut 4 bases from V and 2 bases from J; bases unmatched to any gene: 4. The CDR3 length is 14 residues. The CDR3 here is CASSKDRANTEAFF. The CDR3 bases are TGCGCCAGCAGCAAGGACAGGGCAAACACTGAAGCTTTCTTT.

The chain joins TRBV3-1 (or the pseudogene TRBV3-2) to TRBJ2-5, with 15 nucleotides matching TRBD2. Germline V gives CDR1 LGHDT, CDR2 YNNKEL (reference sequence). The V and J ends lost 4 bases and 5 bases, in that order; junction bases with no gene match: 8. The CDR3 is 17 residues long. Here the CDR3 DNA reads TGTGCCAGCAGCCCAGGACTAGCGGGAGGGCCTCGGGAGACCCAGTACTTC. Its protein product is CASSPGLAGGPRETQYF.

This clone appeared a few times. The chain recombines TRBV15 with TRBJ2-5, with a possible D match to TRBD2 (6 bases). Trimming removed 5 bases from V and 5 bases from J, with 9 bases in between. The CDR3 sequence is 12 residues long. The germline V gene encodes CDR1 LNHNV and CDR2 YYDKDF (reference sequence). CDR3 bases: TGTGCCACCAGCCGGGAGAGGGAGACCCAGTACTTC. It encodes CATSRERETQYF.

The gene calls are TRBV5-5 and TRBJ1-1, with 8 positions matching TRBD1. Germline V lookup: CDR1 SGHKS, CDR2 YYEKEE (reference sequence). The CDR3 has 15 amino acids. V lost 3 bases, J lost 1 base, and 5 bases stayed unmatched. CDR3 amino acids: CASSWSGTGNTEAFF. CDR3 sequence (DNA): TGTGCCAGCAGCTGGAGTGGGACAGGGAACACTGAAGCTTTCTTT.

The V and J genes are TRBV19 and TRBJ2-7; TRBD2 matches 7 bases. V lost 3 bases to trimming and J lost 2 bases; unmatched junction nucleotides: 7. The CDR3 length is 15 residues. The germline V gene encodes CDR1 LNHDA and CDR2 SQIVND (reference sequence). In nucleotides, the CDR3 is TGTGCCAGTAGTATTGGGGCTAGCGGAGCCTACGAGCAGTACTTC. The encoded protein is CASSIGASGAYEQYF.

This rearrangement joins TRBV4-2 to TRBJ2-7; tentatively, D is TRBD2 (6 bases). CDR1 is LGHNA and CDR2 is YNFKEQ in the germline V gene. The V end was cut by 0 bases, the J end by 3 bases, with 12 bases between. This CDR3 has 15 amino acids. The DNA for the CDR3 is TGTGCCAGCAGCCAAGATTGGATAGCGGACTACGAGCAGTACTTC. Translated: CASSQDWIADYEQYF.

The rearrangement links TRBV11-2 to TRBJ2-3; no firm D call. V lost 5 bases, J lost 4 bases, and 7 bases lay in between. The germline gives CDR1 SGHAT, CDR2 FQNNGV. This CDR3 has 12 amino acids. This chain's CDR3 is CASSPSSDTQYF. CDR3 nucleotides: TGTGCCAGCAGCCCCTCCTCAGATACGCAGTATTTT.

The V and J genes are TRBV6-5 and TRBJ2-1; 7 bases map to TRBD1. This CDR3 has 15 amino acids. V gave up 2 bases and J gave up 8 bases; unmatched junction bases: 9. Germline assignment: CDR1 MNHEY and CDR2 SVGAGI. The CDR3 DNA sequence: TGTGCCAGCAGTTACCCATCGACAGGGCGGGATGAGCAGTTCTTC. It codes for CASSYPSTGRDEQFF.

The V and J genes are TRBV7-2 and TRBJ2-7; TRBD1 might be the D (5 bases). CDR1 is SGHTA, CDR2 FQGNSA, per germline. V gave up 5 bases and J gave up 6 bases, with 14 bases separating them. The CDR3 contains 13 residues. As DNA, the CDR3 is TGTGCCAGCAGCAGAAACAGAAGGGGCGAGCAGTACTTC. It yields the protein CASSRNRRGEQYF.

V gene TRBV6-6 combines with J gene TRBJ2-7; TRBD1 matches at 9 bases. The CDR3 loop spans 13 amino acids. With V trimmed by 5 bases and J by 6 bases, 5 bases remained unmatched. Germline loops: CDR1 MNHNY, CDR2 SVGAGI (reference sequence). CDR3 sequence (DNA): TGTGCCAGCAGTACAGGGGGCGCGGCCGAGCAGTACTTC. Amino acid sequence: CASSTGGAAEQYF.

The V and J genes are TRBV5-1 and TRBJ2-5, with 12 bases identical to TRBD2. The CDR3 sequence is 15 residues long. V gave up 3 bases and J gave up 4 bases; unmatched junction bases: 4. Looked up from germline, CDR1 is SGHRS and CDR2 is YFSETQ. CDR3 protein: CASSSQTSGRETQYF. CDR3 sequence (DNA): TGCGCCAGCAGCTCTCAGACTAGCGGGAGAGAGACCCAGTACTTC. Variable domain in full (rest from reference TRBV5-1 and TRBJ2-5): KAGVTQTPRYLIKTRGQQVTLSCSPISGHRSVSWYQQTPGQGLQFLFEYFSETQRNKGNFPGRFSGRQFSNSRSEMNVSTLELGDSALYLCASSSQTSGRETQYFGPGTRLLVL.

This chain connects TRBV11-3 to TRBJ2-3, with 7 bases aligning to TRBD2. The CDR3 extends over 16 amino acids. The V segment lost 5 bases and the J segment 4 bases; nucleotides outside the gene matches: 12. Germline CDR1 SGHNT, CDR2 YENEEA. The CDR3: CASSLGDYSLADTQYF. The DNA for the CDR3 is TGTGCCAGCAGCCTCGGGGACTACTCTTTGGCAGATACGCAGTATTTT.

The CDR3 DNA reads TGTGCCAGCAGCCCACGGACTGCCCAAGAGACCCAGTACTTC. Translated: CASSPRTAQETQYF. The chain has TRBV11-2 and TRBJ2-5; D might be TRBD2 (5 bases). The CDR3 extends over 14 amino acids. Germline V gene data show CDR1 as SGHAT and CDR2 as FQNNGV. Trimming cost V 5 bases and J 1 base, with 11 bases left between them.

The gene calls are TRBV29-1 and TRBJ2-5; the D gene could be TRBD1 or TRBD2 (5 bases each). Per germline, CDR1 SQVTM and CDR2 ANQGSEA. The germline V and J ends were trimmed by 6 bases and 5 bases, with 13 bases remaining between them. There are 12 residues in the CDR3. CDR3 sequence: CSVHLWGETQYF. The CDR3 DNA reads TGCAGCGTCCATCTCTGGGGGGAGACCCAGTACTTC.

This chain links TRBV18 with TRBJ1-1, with D unclear. Deletions cut 5 bases from V and 0 bases from J, with 10 bases between. Per the germline V gene, CDR1 is KGHSH and CDR2 is LQKENI. This CDR3 is built from 14 residues. The CDR3 loop reads CASSADGMNTEAFF. For the CDR3, the DNA is TGTGCCAGCTCAGCGGACGGAATGAACACTGAAGCTTTCTTT.

The chain combines TRBV6-5 with TRBJ2-7; possible D gene TRBD2, 6 bases. The CDR3 is made up of 15 amino acids. Trimming cost V 7 bases and J 2 bases, with 18 bases left between them. Germline CDR1 is MNHEY and CDR2 is SVGAGI. CDR3 protein: CASMRRLAQTYEQYF. The CDR3 DNA sequence: TGTGCCAGCATGAGGAGGCTAGCGCAGACCTACGAGCAGTACTTC.

V usage is TRBV30 and J usage is TRBJ2-3, with 8 nucleotides matching TRBD2. There are 15 residues in the CDR3. Germline V gene sequence: CDR1 GTSNPN, CDR2 SVGIG (reference sequence). Unmatched junction bases numbered 8, after V lost 0 bases and J lost 6 bases. This chain's CDR3 is CAWSVAGVRLDTQYF. CDR3 DNA: TGTGCCTGGAGTGTAGCGGGAGTTCGATTGGATACGCAGTATTTT.

This sequence joins TRBV4-2 and TRBJ2-1; 8 positions match TRBD2. CDR3 length equals 15 residues. V trimming: 4 bases; J trimming: 10 bases; junction bases outside the gene matches: 12. Germline loops: CDR1 LGHNA, CDR2 YNFKEQ. The CDR3 reads CASSLDNGGGREQFF. CDR3 DNA: TGTGCCAGCAGCCTGGATAACGGGGGGGGTAGGGAGCAGTTCTTC.

J is TRBJ2-7 and V is TRBV30; weak D call: TRBD1 (6 bases). Germline V gene data show CDR1 as GTSNPN and CDR2 as SVGIG (reference sequence). The CDR3 covers 12 residues. Trimming removed 3 bases at V and 4 bases at J, with 10 bases between. CDR3 nucleotide sequence: TGTGCCTGGAGCCCTGACAGGTACGAGCAGTACTTC. This gives the protein CAWSPDRYEQYF.

The chain recombines TRBV12-3 or TRBV12-4 with TRBJ2-5; possibly TRBD2 for D (5 bases). The CDR3 totals 13 residues. Trimming removed 8 bases at V and 4 bases at J, with 14 bases between. The CDR3 here is CASSVVAGETQYF. CDR3 sequence (DNA): TGTGCCAGCTCCGTCGTTGCGGGAGAGACCCAGTACTTC.

This sequence joins TRBV2 and TRBJ1-4, with a tentative D call TRBD1 (5 bases). The V end lost 7 bases, the J end lost 6 bases, and 15 bases lay between the germline ends. This CDR3 is 14 amino acids long. Germline loops: CDR1 SNHLY, CDR2 FYNNEI. CDR3 in amino acids: CASKGSLGDEKLFF. As DNA, the CDR3 is TGTGCCAGCAAGGGGAGCCTCGGAGATGAAAAACTGTTTTTT.

This clone was seen a few times. This chain links TRBV29-1 with TRBJ1-3; D may be TRBD1 (6 bases). The V gene's germline CDR1 is SQVTM and CDR2 ANQGSEA. The ends were cut back, 2 bases at V and 4 bases at J, with 24 bases in the middle. This CDR3 has 18 residues. Here the CDR3 DNA reads TGCAGCGTTGAAAGGCAGGGGAGACCTCGACCCTTGGGAAACACCATATATTTT. It is translated as CSVERQGRPRPLGNTIYF. Using reference TRBV29-1 and TRBJ1-3 for the parts outside the CDR3, the full variable domain is SAVISQKPSRDICQRGTSLTIQCQVDSQVTMMFWYRQQPGQSLTLIATANQGSEATYESGFVIDKFPISRPNLTFSTLTVSNMSPEDSSIYLCSVERQGRPRPLGNTIYFGEGSWLTVV.

The chain recombines TRBV10-3 with TRBJ1-1; no definite D call. The V gene lost 2 bases and the J gene lost 3 bases, with 10 bases spanning the gap. Looked up from germline, CDR1 is ENHRY and CDR2 is SYGVKD. The CDR3 length is 14 residues. The CDR3, as DNA: TGTGCCATCAGTGAGGGGCAGTTTTACACTGAAGCTTTCTTT. Translating gives CAISEGQFYTEAFF.

The chain has TRBV7-2 and TRBJ2-3; TRBD1 agrees at 8 bases. The CDR3 sequence is 16 residues long. With V trimmed by 2 bases and J by 4 bases, 8 bases remained unmatched. The V gene's germline CDR1 is SGHTA and CDR2 FQGNSA. CDR3 in DNA: TGTGCCAGCAGCTTAAAAACAGGGGGGTGGGCAGATACGCAGTATTTT. Residues: CASSLKTGGWADTQYF. The full variable domain, rest sourced from reference TRBV7-2 and TRBJ2-3, is GAGVSQSPSNKVTEKGKDVELRCDPISGHTALYWYRQSLGQGLEFLIYFQGNSAPDKSGLPSDRFSAERTGGSVSTLTIQRTQQEDSAVYLCASSLKTGGWADTQYFGPGTRLTVL.

The J gene is TRBJ1-4, the V gene TRBV30, with a weak D call TRBD1 (6 bases). Trimming stripped 3 bases from V and 3 bases from J, with 11 bases between. This CDR3 contains 14 residues. Germline lookup yields CDR1 GTSNPN and CDR2 SVGIG (reference sequence). DNA of the CDR3: TGTGCCTGGAGGAGACAGGAGCCTAATGAAAAACTGTTTTTT. Protein product: CAWRRQEPNEKLFF.